This T cell receptor (beta chain) stems from a study of T cell repertoires in cytomegalovirus infection. Study-level background: TCR beta signatures that were public indicated CMV infection and matching HLA type.

The V and J ends lost 2 bases and 14 bases respectively, with 16 bases between them. The length of the CDR3 is 14 residues. From germline, CDR1 is MDHEN and CDR2 SYDVKM. In TCRdb, the reads were re-called with MiXCR into one record per CDR3 protein. The sample has about 300,000 distinct CDR3 sequences, about 9.2% seen once. This clonotype came up a few times. The sequence was obtained from a human donor in good health (CMV status not recorded). Some clones in this sample may be carry-over from other donors' samples. The chain is built from TRBV28 and TRBJ1-6; D gene uncertain. The specimen sequenced was PBMCs. The CDR3 region is CASSLDSMGGALHF. The CDR3, as DNA: TGTGCCAGCAGTTTAGATAGTATGGGTGGAGCCCTCCACTTT.